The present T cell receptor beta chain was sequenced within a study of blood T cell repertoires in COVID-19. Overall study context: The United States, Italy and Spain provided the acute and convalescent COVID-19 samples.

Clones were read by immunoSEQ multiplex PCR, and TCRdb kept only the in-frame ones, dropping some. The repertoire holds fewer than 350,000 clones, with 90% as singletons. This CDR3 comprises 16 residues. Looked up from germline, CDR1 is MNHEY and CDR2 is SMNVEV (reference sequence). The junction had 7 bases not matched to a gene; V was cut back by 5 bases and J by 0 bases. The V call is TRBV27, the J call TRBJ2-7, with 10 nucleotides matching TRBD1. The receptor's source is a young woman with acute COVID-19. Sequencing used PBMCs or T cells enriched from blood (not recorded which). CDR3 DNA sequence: TGTGCCAGCAGTGACAGGGGGCGCCCGGCCTCCTACGAGCAGTACTTC. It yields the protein CASSDRGRPASYEQYF.